A selection of T cell receptor beta chains follows, all from one sample in a study of cytomegalovirus exposure and HLA in healthy donors. Sequencing was performed with immunoSEQ multiplex PCR; in TCRdb, only in-frame clones are kept and a portion is missing. Of about 180,000 clones in the sample, approximately 81% were seen once. The sequencing sample was made of PBMCs. The receptors shown here come from a man aged 18 to 29 in good health and CMV-seropositive. Each CDR3 is given without its conserved first and last residue. A clone size is listed for some rows: how often the clone was seen (once, few, many), or a class if it is expanded.

CDR3 length	V gene	clone size	J gene	CDR3 protein
13	TRBV5-4	-	TRBJ2-1	ASSTGTGGWNEQF
13	TRBV6-6	-	TRBJ2-3	ASRATGGSTDTQY
13	TRBV9	-	TRBJ1-1	ASSVGQGANTEAF
14	TRBV7-9	few	TRBJ1-2	ASSETLTDPNYGYT
14	TRBV9	-	TRBJ2-5	ASSVEGAWGKETQY
15	TRBV6-1	-	TRBJ1-3	ASSEGGQGAFGNTIY
12	TRBV7-8	-	TRBJ1-1	ASSSLTGSTEAF
12	TRBV11-3	once	TRBJ2-7	ASSTRGGGYEQY
17	TRBV21-1	-	TRBJ2-7	ASDPANHRVSRSLYEQY
12	TRBV4-2	-	TRBJ2-7	ASSQGTSGPEQY
11	TRBV5-6	once	TRBJ1-1	ASSFWGGTEAF
13	TRBV7-2	-	TRBJ2-5	ASSLGTTISETQY
18	TRBV9	-	TRBJ2-3	ASSVGSGTSGRAETDTQY
14	TRBV4-1	-	TRBJ2-7	ASSQDPQRSSYEQY
9	TRBV29-1	-	TRBJ1-2	SVDDRGGYT
13	TRBV6-1	-	TRBJ2-5	ASSDRGLALETQY
11	TRBV7-2	-	TRBJ2-5	ASTRTDQETQY
14	TRBV13	-	TRBJ2-5	ASSLVGTSGVETQY
11	TRBV5-6	-	TRBJ1-2	ASTIDRGYGYT
14	TRBV6-1	-	TRBJ1-5	ASSEGPGVFNQPQH
14	TRBV7-8	-	TRBJ1-1	ASSPGQGAWGTEAF
15	TRBV28	-	TRBJ2-7	ASLSGNAGFPSYEQY
13	TRBV30	once	TRBJ1-4	AWSIGGSPAKKLF
12	TRBV2	-	TRBJ1-2	ASSELVQVGGYT
14	TRBV30	-	TRBJ1-3	AWSVGHSLSGNTIY
16	TRBV28	-	TRBJ2-1	ASSLLKGTSGGPDEQF
13	TRBV7-9	once	TRBJ1-2	ASSRPIFGSYGYT
16	TRBV27	-	TRBJ2-2	ASSAWTSGGASTGELF
14	TRBV29-1	-	TRBJ2-1	SVGRGEREIYNEQF
11	TRBV27	-	TRBJ2-7	ASRGGQTYEQY
14	TRBV10-1	-	TRBJ2-3	ASSEGAGGGTDTQY
14	TRBV27	-	TRBJ2-7	ASRRLGGFSSYEQY
12	TRBV28	-	TRBJ1-2	ASSSRGMNYGYT
13	TRBV7-7	-	TRBJ2-1	ASSLTSGRGNEQF
11	TRBV19	-	TRBJ1-5	ASSITGNQPQH
12	TRBV11-1	-	TRBJ2-3	ASSLGAATDTQY
10	TRBV6-6	-	TRBJ2-1	ASSYDYNKQF